The 2 T cell receptor beta chains below come from one sample, sequenced in a study of T cells in Graves' hyperthyroidism and ophthalmopathy. TCR beta CDR3 region amplification was performed from RNA transcripts. First-round RT-PCR of the TCR CDR3 relied on the HTBI primer set. TCRdb re-called the multiplex PCR reads through MiXCR, storing one row per CDR3 protein. The sample has about 560,000 distinct CDR3 sequences, 35% to 55% seen once. Sequencing was carried out using peripheral blood or thyroid tissue (not recorded which). Receptors originate from a woman aged 18-29 years with Graves' hyperthyroidism.

The chain uses TRBV20-1 and TRBJ1-1, with D unclear. Germline V gene sequence: CDR1 DFQATT, CDR2 SNEGSKA (reference sequence). V gave up 5 bases and J gave up 11 bases, with 15 bases separating them. This CDR3 contains 11 residues. CDR3 sequence reads: CSASTLFGAFF. CDR3 nucleotides: TGCAGTGCTTCTACCCTGTTTGGGGCTTTCTTT.

This clonotype was detected a few times. The V call is TRBV7-9, the J call TRBJ1-5, with D unresolved. The CDR3 is 12 residues long. V lost 7 bases, J lost 3 bases, and 7 bases lay in between. Germline values: CDR1 SEHNR, CDR2 FQNEAQ (reference sequence). CDR3 nucleotide sequence: TGTGCCAGCACCAGAGTCAATCAGCCCCAGCATTTT. Translating gives CASTRVNQPQHF.